This TCR beta chain derives from a study of blood T cells in healthy people across ages (dated by TCRdb to 2015 to 2017). As for the study more broadly: In model experiments, roughly one uniquely barcoded TCR beta cDNA molecule per two T cells was captured by template switching. To track age-related changes in TCR beta repertoire diversity, the study relied on deep sequencing normalized with unique cDNA molecular identifiers. Four age groups were formed from the donors: young (average approximately 15 years), middle-aged (approximately 40), aged (around 62) and long-lived (less than 85). To avoid experimental bias, donors of different ages were spread randomly across the sequencing lanes. Using the same blood draw, the study looked at two additional independent replicas of 1 million unique cDNA reads for two donors, one aged 18 to 29 and the other aged 80 or older.

Overall study results and their limits: Observed TCR beta diversity per million T cells fell roughly linearly with age, and a significant reduction was already apparent by age roughly 41. Because donor CMV infection status was unknown, age-related changes in expanded clonotypes were potentially confounded. Compared with the aged group, more naive CD4+ T cells, fewer expanded clones and increased TCR diversity were shown by the long-lived group, suggesting age selection. Total diversity estimates from one million sequenced T cells were considered lower bounds and underestimates. Conclusive comparison of naive and antigen-experienced compartments was prevented by the profiling of bulk unsorted PBMCs. A strong correlation was found between observed TCR beta diversity and the percentage of naive T cells measured by flow cytometry.

This clonotype was counted a few times. It has no known antigen specificity. No base quality information exists; no much larger clone differs at one position. The CDR3 covers 12 residues, taking in both the cysteine and the phenylalanine. CDR3 DNA only is kept here, 36 bases in frame from base 1. V is shortened by 5 bases, J by 15 bases, and the region joining them spans 17 bases. The roughly 39 donors, aged 6 to 90 years, were systemically healthy Caucasian individuals from Russia. Approximately 9.3 milliliters of peripheral blood were collected from each donor into EDTA-treated Vacutainer tubes. Ficoll-Paque density-gradient centrifugation was used to isolate PBMCs, with at least 7 million per sample. Total RNA, at least 6 micrograms per sample, was extracted from PBMCs with Trizol reagent. Naive CD45RAhigh/CD27high T cell percentages were measured by flow cytometry on a PBMC aliquot from every donor.

Preparation of the library involved 5' RACE. Sequenced on an Illumina HiSeq 2500. A second PCR of about 7 to 12 cycles was performed with a sample-barcoded 5' primer and a J-beta primer mix. Each TCR beta cDNA molecule received a unique molecular identifier from a template-switch 5' adaptor carrying 12 random nucleotides. Each sample yielded at least 2.5 million CDR3-containing paired-end reads. All of the RNA was converted into first-strand cDNA using the Mint cDNA synthesis kit, with a TRBC-specific oligonucleotide serving as the primer. All cDNA was treated with uracil-DNA glycosylase and then went through a first 18-cycle PCR with the universal primers M1SS and BC2_uni_R. Turning to the authors' computational methods: Normalization of each sample was performed by random selection of 1 million high-quality reads, each carrying a distinct molecular identifier. Instead of being binned into consensus sequences, reads with shared molecular identifiers were discarded. CDR3 identification, clonotype clustering and error correction used MiTCR with a Q25 quality threshold and the strictest error-elimination algorithm. A nonparametric unseen species model using Euler transformation provided a lower-bound estimate of total TCR beta diversity. Using fastp at Q25 and MiXCR, TCRdb reprocessed the public reads and kept productive beta chains. All rows with the same CDR3 protein become a single entry with the most common DNA and genes. V and J calls and clone size were set by TCRdb, not the authors. This sample has about 970,000 distinct CDR3 sequences in its table, and roughly half of those were observed once. Of the sample, about 21% is held by the ten largest clones.

This sequence originates from a woman in her sixties in good health. The sample taken for sequencing was blood. The sequence is built from TRBV12-3 or TRBV12-4 and TRBJ1-5; a weak D assignment points to TRBD1 (6 bases agree). CDR3 loop: CASSTGDTVGHF. The sequenced DNA: TGTGCCAGCAGTACGGGGGACACGGTCGGGCATTTT.